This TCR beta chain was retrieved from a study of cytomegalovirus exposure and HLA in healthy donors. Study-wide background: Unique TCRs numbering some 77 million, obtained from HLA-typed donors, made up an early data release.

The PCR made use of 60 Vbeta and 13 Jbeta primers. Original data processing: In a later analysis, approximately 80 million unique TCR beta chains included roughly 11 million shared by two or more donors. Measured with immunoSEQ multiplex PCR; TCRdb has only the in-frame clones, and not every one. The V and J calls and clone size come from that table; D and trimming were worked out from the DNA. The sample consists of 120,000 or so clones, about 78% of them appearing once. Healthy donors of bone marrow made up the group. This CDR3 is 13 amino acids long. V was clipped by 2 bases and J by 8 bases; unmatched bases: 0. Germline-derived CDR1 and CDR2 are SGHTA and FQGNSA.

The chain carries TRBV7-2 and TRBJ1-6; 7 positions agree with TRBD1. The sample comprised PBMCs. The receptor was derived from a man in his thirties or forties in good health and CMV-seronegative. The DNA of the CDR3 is TGTGCCAGCAGCTTAACAGGGGATTCACCCCTCCACTTT. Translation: CASSLTGDSPLHF.